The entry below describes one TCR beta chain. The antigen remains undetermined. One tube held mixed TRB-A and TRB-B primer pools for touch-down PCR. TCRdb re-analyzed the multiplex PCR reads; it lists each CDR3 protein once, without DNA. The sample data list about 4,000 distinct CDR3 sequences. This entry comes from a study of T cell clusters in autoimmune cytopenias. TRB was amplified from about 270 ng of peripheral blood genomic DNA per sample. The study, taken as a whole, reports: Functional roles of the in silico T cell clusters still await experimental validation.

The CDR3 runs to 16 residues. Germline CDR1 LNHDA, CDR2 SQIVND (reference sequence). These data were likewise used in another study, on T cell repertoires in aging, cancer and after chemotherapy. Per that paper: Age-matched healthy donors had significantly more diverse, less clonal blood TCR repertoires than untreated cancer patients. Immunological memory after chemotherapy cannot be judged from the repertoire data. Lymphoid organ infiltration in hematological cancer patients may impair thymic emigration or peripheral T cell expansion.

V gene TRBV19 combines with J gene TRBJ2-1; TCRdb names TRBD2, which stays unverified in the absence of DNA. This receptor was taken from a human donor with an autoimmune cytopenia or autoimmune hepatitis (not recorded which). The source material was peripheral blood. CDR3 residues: CASSMRRGSSYNEQFF. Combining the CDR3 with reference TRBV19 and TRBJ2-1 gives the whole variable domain DGGITQSPKYLFRKEGQNVTLSCEQNLNHDAMYWYRQDPGQGLRLIYYSQIVNDFQKGDIAEGYSVSREKKESFPLTVTSAQKNPTAFYLCASSMRRGSSYNEQFFGPGTRLTVL.